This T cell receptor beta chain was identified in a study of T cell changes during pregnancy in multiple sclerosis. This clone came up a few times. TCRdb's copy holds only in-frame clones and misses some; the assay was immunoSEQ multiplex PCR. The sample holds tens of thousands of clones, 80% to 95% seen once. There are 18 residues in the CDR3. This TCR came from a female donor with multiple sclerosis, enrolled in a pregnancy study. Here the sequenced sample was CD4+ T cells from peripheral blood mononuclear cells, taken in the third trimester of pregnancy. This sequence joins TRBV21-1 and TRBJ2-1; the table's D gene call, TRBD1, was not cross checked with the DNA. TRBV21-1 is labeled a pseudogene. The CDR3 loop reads CASSKGLEQGAKYNEQFF. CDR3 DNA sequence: TGTGCCAGCAGCAAAGGCCTGGAGCAGGGGGCGAAGTACAATGAGCAGTTCTTC.